A selection of T cell receptor beta chains follows, all from one sample in a study of vaccination and CD4 T cells after COVID-19. TCRdb fed the PCR reads into MiXCR, producing one record per CDR3 protein. The data hold some 22,000 distinct CDR3 sequences, with about 35% observed a single time. Their cognate antigens are unknown. Sequenced here: CD4+ T cells from blood, cultured in vitro, sampled about 7 months after SARS-CoV-2 vaccination. Source of these receptors: a human donor who had recovered from COVID-19. CDR3s include the opening cysteine and the closing phenylalanine or tryptophan. D genes are given only for firm matches. Size tells how often a clone was seen (once, few, many) or the class of an expanded clone, and some rows leave it out.

v_gene	d_gene	abundance	j_gene	CDR3aa	CDR3nt
TRBV20-1	-	few	TRBJ1-1	CSARGASSPGGEAFF	TGCAGTGCTAGAGGGGCCAGCTCACCCGGGGGGGAAGCTTTCTTT
TRBV20-1	-	-	TRBJ2-7	CSASLGVGYEQYF	TGCAGTGCTAGTTTGGGCGTTGGGTACGAGCAGTACTTC
TRBV29-1	-	-	TRBJ1-2	CSGTWQGLGVDYGYTF	TGCAGTGGAACTTGGCAGGGGTTAGGGGTAGACTATGGCTACACCTTC
TRBV7-3	-	few	TRBJ2-1	CASSLTGPGSNEQFF	TGTGCCAGCAGCTTAACTGGACCTGGCTCCAATGAGCAGTTCTTC
TRBV6-2/TRBV6-3	TRBD2	few	TRBJ2-5	CASSSTSALWYF	TGTGCCAGCAGTTCCACTAGCGCGTTGTGGTACTTC
TRBV20-1	-	few	TRBJ2-5	CSARTPGQETQYF	TGCAGTGCTAGAACCCCAGGCCAAGAGACCCAGTACTTC
TRBV20-1	TRBD2	-	TRBJ2-1	CSARRLAGGPGNEQFF	TGCAGTGCTAGGAGACTAGCGGGAGGGCCGGGGAATGAGCAGTTCTTC
TRBV7-2	TRBD2	medium-sized	TRBJ2-5	CASSIRGGRETQYF	TGTGCCAGCAGCATTAGGGGAGGGCGGGAGACCCAGTACTTC
TRBV20-1	TRBD1	few	TRBJ1-2	CSARDLSDRVGGYTF	TGCAGTGCTAGAGATCTCTCCGACAGGGTTGGTGGCTACACCTTC
TRBV6-1	-	few	TRBJ1-6	CASRGVESPLHF	TGTGCCAGCCGGGGGGTAGAGTCACCCCTCCACTTT
TRBV4-1	-	-	TRBJ2-1	CASSHNREPNEQFF	TGCGCCAGCAGCCACAACAGGGAACCCAATGAGCAGTTCTTC
TRBV7-2	TRBD2	few	TRBJ2-1	CASSSGLAGAEQFF	TGTGCCAGCAGCTCGGGACTAGCGGGAGCTGAGCAGTTCTTC
TRBV7-9	-	once	TRBJ1-1	CASSEAGHLNTEAFF	TGTGCCAGCAGCGAGGCTGGACACCTGAACACTGAAGCTTTCTTT
TRBV7-2	-	-	TRBJ2-6	CASSSLNSGANVLTF	TGTGCCAGCAGCTCTCTGAACTCTGGGGCCAACGTCCTGACTTTC
TRBV7-9	TRBD2	-	TRBJ2-3	CASSYPSGGGTDTQYF	TGTGCCAGCAGCTACCCCTCGGGGGGGGGCACAGATACGCAGTATTTT
TRBV27	-	-	TRBJ1-1	CASSLYTGSNTEAFF	TGTGCCAGCAGTTTATATACAGGGTCCAACACTGAAGCTTTCTTT
TRBV27	TRBD1	-	TRBJ1-5	CATQGQNSNQPQHF	TGTGCCACCCAGGGACAGAATAGCAATCAGCCCCAGCATTTT
TRBV5-1	TRBD1	-	TRBJ2-5	CASSPPDRTFPRTQYF	TGCGCCAGCAGCCCCCCGGACAGGACGTTTCCTCGGACCCAGTACTTC
TRBV20-1	-	-	TRBJ1-1	CSASRSVGEAFF	TGCAGTGCTAGTCGGTCCGTGGGTGAAGCTTTCTTT
TRBV10-3	-	few	TRBJ1-2	CAISDASANYGYTF	TGTGCCATCAGTGACGCCTCGGCTAACTATGGCTACACCTTC
TRBV7-9	-	-	TRBJ2-1	CASSPGPSNEQFF	TGTGCCAGCAGCCCAGGGCCCTCCAATGAGCAGTTCTTC